This T cell receptor beta chain was recorded in a study of T cell repertoires in cytomegalovirus infection. Study as a whole: HLA-C-restricted CMV epitopes, recently identified, and well-studied HLA-B-restricted ones were used by the study. Indications came from public TCR beta signatures; they pointed to CMV infection and to a matching HLA type.

Broader study findings: CMV-specific HLA-C-restricted TCR beta clonotypes dominated the ex vivo response. Of the TCR beta families, the public ones yielded a cumulative frequency that identified carriers of CMV plus the relevant HLA.

TCRdb analysed the reads with MiXCR anew, one entry per CDR3 protein. Of about half a million distinct CDR3 sequences listed, roughly 46% were seen once; the top ten hold approximately 40%. J gave up 7 bases and V 1 base, and 10 bases lay outside the gene matches. The CDR3 length is 17 residues. Germline CDR1 reads MGHRA; CDR2 reads YSYEKL. With respect to this clonotype: The antigen remains unidentified.

This chain uses TRBV4-1 with TRBJ1-4; the match to TRBD1 covers 9 bases. Sample: cultured PBMCs, taken from culture after CMV antigen stimulation. The source of this sequence is a human donor in good health (CMV status not recorded). Some clones in this sample may be carry-over from other donors' samples. CDR3 in DNA: TGCGCCAGCAGCCAAGGGGGACAGGGAGGTCGAATTGAAAAACTGTTTTTT. It specifies CASSQGGQGGRIEKLFF.